These T cell receptor beta chains were read from a single sample in a study of T-cell reconstitution after alpha-beta-depleted transplantation in children. From the PCR reads, TCRdb called clonotypes with MiXCR, one entry per CDR3 protein. The sample holds 230,000 or so distinct CDR3 sequences, around 12% seen once. The specimen was PBMCs from the stem cell graft donor, collected from the stem cell graft. The receptors stem from a human donor who donated a stem cell graft to a child with acute lymphoblastic leukemia. Both conserved end residues are part of each CDR3.

v_call: TRBV19
j_call: TRBJ2-1
cdr3_aa: CASSVAGYRAYNEQFF

v_call: TRBV11-2
j_call: TRBJ2-1
cdr3_aa: CASSPLVTSVGEQFF

v_call: TRBV7-6
j_call: TRBJ2-5
cdr3_aa: CASSVRTSGRETQYF

v_call: TRBV20-1
j_call: TRBJ1-6
cdr3_aa: CSAANPLTGGNFHSPLHF

v_call: TRBV5-5
j_call: TRBJ2-2
cdr3_aa: CASSPHWTGGNTGELFF

v_call: TRBV4-2
j_call: TRBJ1-2
cdr3_aa: CASSQSGRNNYGYTF

v_call: TRBV6-2/TRBV6-3
j_call: TRBJ2-1
cdr3_aa: CATTWTSGGNNEQFF

v_call: TRBV4-3
j_call: TRBJ2-1
cdr3_aa: CASSPLAGANNEQFF

v_call: TRBV18
j_call: TRBJ2-2
cdr3_aa: CASSSRPLSGGNTGELFF

v_call: TRBV13
j_call: TRBJ2-1
cdr3_aa: CASSFRSGYNEQFF

v_call: TRBV5-1
j_call: TRBJ1-5
cdr3_aa: CASSLALGDQPQHF

v_call: TRBV10-3
j_call: TRBJ2-7
cdr3_aa: CAVSGGYEQYF

v_call: TRBV5-1
j_call: TRBJ2-1
cdr3_aa: CASTLSVGTSYNNEQFF

v_call: TRBV27
j_call: TRBJ1-2
cdr3_aa: CASSEPGRDGYTF

v_call: TRBV4-3
j_call: TRBJ2-2
cdr3_aa: CASSEYLAGGYTGELFF

v_call: TRBV6-2/TRBV6-3
j_call: TRBJ2-2
cdr3_aa: CASVLQGSGELFF

v_call: TRBV20-1
j_call: TRBJ2-7
cdr3_aa: CSARWDYASEQYF

v_call: TRBV7-2
j_call: TRBJ1-3
cdr3_aa: CASSRGGSGNTIYF

v_call: TRBV5-4
j_call: TRBJ2-4
cdr3_aa: CASSAGQGQGNIQYF

v_call: TRBV5-6
j_call: TRBJ2-7
cdr3_aa: CASSHQGTYEQYF

v_call: TRBV12-3/TRBV12-4
j_call: TRBJ1-1
cdr3_aa: CASSAVGRTEAFF

v_call: TRBV18
j_call: TRBJ2-1
cdr3_aa: CASSPPGGQSDEQFF

v_call: TRBV20-1
j_call: TRBJ2-5
cdr3_aa: CSATVPDGWQETQYF

v_call: TRBV6-1
j_call: TRBJ2-2
cdr3_aa: CASSEFLTGSTGELFF

v_call: TRBV4-3
j_call: TRBJ2-5
cdr3_aa: CASSSSRVPQETQYF

v_call: TRBV4-3
j_call: TRBJ1-1
cdr3_aa: CASSQEWGDRHAAFF

v_call: TRBV29-1
j_call: TRBJ1-1
cdr3_aa: CSAHRVYTEAFF

v_call: TRBV12-3/TRBV12-4
j_call: TRBJ2-2
cdr3_aa: CASSFTGSGELFF

v_call: TRBV5-1
j_call: TRBJ2-7
cdr3_aa: CASSLSGASYEQYF

v_call: TRBV7-9
j_call: TRBJ2-7
cdr3_aa: CASSLGQDEQYF

v_call: TRBV12-3/TRBV12-4
j_call: TRBJ2-7
cdr3_aa: CASSFGKGQPPEQYF

v_call: TRBV20-1
j_call: TRBJ2-5
cdr3_aa: CSARTRTGGGETQYF

v_call: TRBV20-1
j_call: TRBJ2-5
cdr3_aa: CSARDWELADQYF

v_call: TRBV5-1
j_call: TRBJ2-7
cdr3_aa: CASSLSRGSGKEYF

v_call: TRBV5-6
j_call: TRBJ2-4
cdr3_aa: CASSLAGNIQYF

v_call: TRBV7-2
j_call: TRBJ1-5
cdr3_aa: CASSLSLDQPQHF

v_call: TRBV5-1
j_call: TRBJ2-7
cdr3_aa: CASSSGQTSSYEQYF

v_call: TRBV4-3
j_call: TRBJ2-2
cdr3_aa: CASSQGLGRGTGELFF

v_call: TRBV7-9
j_call: TRBJ1-2
cdr3_aa: CASSLVYQGRGKDGYTF

v_call: TRBV29-1
j_call: TRBJ2-7
cdr3_aa: CSASPSSGSPYEQYF

v_call: TRBV6-2/TRBV6-3
j_call: TRBJ2-6
cdr3_aa: CASSKVYSGANVLTF

v_call: TRBV27
j_call: TRBJ2-1
cdr3_aa: CASSGSGRAGEQFF